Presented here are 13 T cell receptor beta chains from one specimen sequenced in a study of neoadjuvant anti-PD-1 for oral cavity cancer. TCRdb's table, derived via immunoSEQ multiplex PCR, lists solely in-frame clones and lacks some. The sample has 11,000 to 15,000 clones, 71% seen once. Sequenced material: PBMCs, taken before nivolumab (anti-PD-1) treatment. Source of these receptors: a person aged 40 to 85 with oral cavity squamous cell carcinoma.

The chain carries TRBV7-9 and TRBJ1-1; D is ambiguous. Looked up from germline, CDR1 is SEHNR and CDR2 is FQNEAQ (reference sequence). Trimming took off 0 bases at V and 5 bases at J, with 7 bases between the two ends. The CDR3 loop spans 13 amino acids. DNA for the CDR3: TGTGCCAGCAGCTTAGCTCTGGTAACTGAAGCTTTCTTT. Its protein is CASSLALVTEAFF. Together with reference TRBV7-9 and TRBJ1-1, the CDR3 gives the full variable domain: DTGVSQNPRHKITKRGQNVTFRCDPISEHNRLYWYRQTLGQGPEFLTYFQNEAQLEKSRLLSDRFSAERPKGSFSTLEIQRTEQGDSAMYLCASSLALVTEAFFGQGTRLTVV.

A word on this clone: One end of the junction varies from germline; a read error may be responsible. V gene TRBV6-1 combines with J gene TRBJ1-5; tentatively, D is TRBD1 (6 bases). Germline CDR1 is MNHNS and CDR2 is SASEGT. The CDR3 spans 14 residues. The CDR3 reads CASREGGSNQPQHF. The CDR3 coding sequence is TGTGCCAGCAGAGAAGGGGGATCAAATCAGCCCCAGCATTTT.

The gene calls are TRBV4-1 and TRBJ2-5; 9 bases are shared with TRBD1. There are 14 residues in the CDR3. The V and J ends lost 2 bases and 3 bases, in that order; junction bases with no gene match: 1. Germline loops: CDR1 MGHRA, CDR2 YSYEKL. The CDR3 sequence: CASSQTGGKETQYF. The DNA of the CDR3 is TGCGCCAGCAGCCAAACAGGGGGCAAAGAGACCCAGTACTTC.

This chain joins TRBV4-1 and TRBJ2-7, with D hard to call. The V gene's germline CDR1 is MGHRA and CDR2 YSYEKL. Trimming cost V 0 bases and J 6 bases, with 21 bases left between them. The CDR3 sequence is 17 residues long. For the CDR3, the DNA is TGCGCCAGCAGCCAAGATTTAGCATGGCCGCTCTTCGGCGAGCAGTACTTC. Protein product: CASSQDLAWPLFGEQYF.

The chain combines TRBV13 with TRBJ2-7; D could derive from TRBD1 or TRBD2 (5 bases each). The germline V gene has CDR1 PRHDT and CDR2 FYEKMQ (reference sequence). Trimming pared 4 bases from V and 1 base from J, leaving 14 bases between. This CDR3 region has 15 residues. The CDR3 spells CASSSSGTVSYEQYF. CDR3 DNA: TGTGCCAGCAGCTCTTCCGGGACGGTTTCCTACGAGCAGTACTTC.

This CDR3 reads CASSLGGDNEQFF. CDR3 nucleotides: TGTGCCAGCAGCCTCGGGGGTGACAATGAGCAGTTCTTC. The V gene is TRBV5-6, the J gene TRBJ2-1; D possibly corresponds to TRBD2 (6 bases). Germline V gene lookup returns CDR1 SGHDT and CDR2 YYEEEE. Trimming shortened V by 4 bases and J by 5 bases, and 10 bases separated the two germline ends. CDR3 length: 13 residues.

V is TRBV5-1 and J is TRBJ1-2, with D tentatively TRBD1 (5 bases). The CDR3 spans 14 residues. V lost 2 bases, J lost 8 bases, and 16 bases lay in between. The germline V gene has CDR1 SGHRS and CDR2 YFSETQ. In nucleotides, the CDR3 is TGCGCCAGCAGCTTAAGAACGGGGGTTGAGGGCTACACCTTC. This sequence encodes CASSLRTGVEGYTF. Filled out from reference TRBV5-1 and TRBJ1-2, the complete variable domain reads KAGVTQTPRYLIKTRGQQVTLSCSPISGHRSVSWYQQTPGQGLQFLFEYFSETQRNKGNFPGRFSGRQFSNSRSEMNVSTLELGDSALYLCASSLRTGVEGYTFGSGTRLTVV.

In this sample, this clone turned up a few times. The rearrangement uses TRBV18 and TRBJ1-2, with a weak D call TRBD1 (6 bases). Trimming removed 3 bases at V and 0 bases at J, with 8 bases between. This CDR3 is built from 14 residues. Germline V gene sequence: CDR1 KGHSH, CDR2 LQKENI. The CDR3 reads CASSPGGPNYGYTF. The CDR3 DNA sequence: TGTGCCAGCTCACCGGGGGGCCCTAACTATGGCTACACCTTC.

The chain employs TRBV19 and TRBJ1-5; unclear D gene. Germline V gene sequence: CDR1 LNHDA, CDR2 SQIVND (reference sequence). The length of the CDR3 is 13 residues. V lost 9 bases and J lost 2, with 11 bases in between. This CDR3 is CASRRWGNQPQHF. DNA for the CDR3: TGTGCCAGCAGACGGTGGGGCAATCAGCCCCAGCATTTT. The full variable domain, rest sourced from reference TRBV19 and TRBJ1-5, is DGGITQSPKYLFRKEGQNVTLSCEQNLNHDAMYWYRQDPGQGLRLIYYSQIVNDFQKGDIAEGYSVSREKKESFPLTVTSAQKNPTAFYLCASRRWGNQPQHFGDGTRLSIL.

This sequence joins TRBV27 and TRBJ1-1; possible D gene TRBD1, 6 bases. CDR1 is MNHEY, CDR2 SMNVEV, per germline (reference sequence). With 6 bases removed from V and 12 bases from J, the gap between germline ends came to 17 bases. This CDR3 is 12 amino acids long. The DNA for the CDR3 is TGTGCCAGCAGCCGCGAGACAGGTATAACTTTCTTT. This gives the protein CASSRETGITFF.

This CDR3 reads CASSGARGAGELFF. In nucleotides, the CDR3 is TGTGCCAGCAGTGGGGCCAGGGGGGCCGGGGAGCTGTTTTTT. The rearrangement links TRBV25-1 to TRBJ2-2; a weak D match, TRBD1 (7 bases). The CDR3 spans 14 residues. V lost 4 bases to trimming and J lost 6 bases, with 12 bases between them. The germline CDR1 and CDR2 sequences are MGHDK and SYGVNS.

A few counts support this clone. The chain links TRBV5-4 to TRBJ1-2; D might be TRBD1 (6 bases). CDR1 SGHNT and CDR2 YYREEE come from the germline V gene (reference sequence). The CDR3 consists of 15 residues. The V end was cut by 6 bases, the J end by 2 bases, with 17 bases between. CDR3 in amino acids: CASTPTPGGNYGYTF. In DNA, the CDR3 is TGTGCCAGCACTCCCACACCCGGGGGCAACTATGGCTACACCTTC.

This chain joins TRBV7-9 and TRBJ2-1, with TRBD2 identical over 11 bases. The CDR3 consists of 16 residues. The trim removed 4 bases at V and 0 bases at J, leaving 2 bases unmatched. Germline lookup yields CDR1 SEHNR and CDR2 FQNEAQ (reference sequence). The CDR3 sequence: CASSSSGGLSYNEQFF. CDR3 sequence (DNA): TGTGCCAGCAGCTCTAGCGGGGGGCTCTCCTACAATGAGCAGTTCTTC.